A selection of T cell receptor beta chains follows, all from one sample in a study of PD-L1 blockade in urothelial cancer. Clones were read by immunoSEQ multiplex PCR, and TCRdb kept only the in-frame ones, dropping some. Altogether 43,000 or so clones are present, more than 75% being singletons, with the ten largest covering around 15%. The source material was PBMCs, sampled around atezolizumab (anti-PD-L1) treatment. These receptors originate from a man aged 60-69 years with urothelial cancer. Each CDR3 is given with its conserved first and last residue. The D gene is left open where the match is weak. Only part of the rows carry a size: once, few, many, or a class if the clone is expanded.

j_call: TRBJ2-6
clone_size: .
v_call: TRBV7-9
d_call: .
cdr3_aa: CASSPTGANVLTF
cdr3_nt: TGTGCCAGCAGCCCCACTGGGGCCAACGTCCTGACTTTC

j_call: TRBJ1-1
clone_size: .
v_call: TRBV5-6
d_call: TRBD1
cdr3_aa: CASRGQGSMNTEAFF
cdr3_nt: TGTGCCAGCAGGGGACAGGGTAGTATGAACACTGAAGCTTTCTTT

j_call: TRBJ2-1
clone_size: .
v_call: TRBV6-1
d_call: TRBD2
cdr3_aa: CASSEKSGRYNEQFF
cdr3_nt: TGTGCCAGCAGTGAAAAAAGCGGGAGGTACAATGAGCAGTTCTTC

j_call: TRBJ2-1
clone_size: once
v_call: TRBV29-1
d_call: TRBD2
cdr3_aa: CSVVKSGGTGEKQFF
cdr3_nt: TGCAGCGTTGTGAAAAGCGGGGGGACCGGGGAAAAGCAGTTCTTC

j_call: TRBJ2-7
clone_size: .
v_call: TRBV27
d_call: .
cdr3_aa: CASNAGGSGEQYF
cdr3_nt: TGTGCCAGCAACGCTGGGGGGTCGGGCGAGCAGTACTTC

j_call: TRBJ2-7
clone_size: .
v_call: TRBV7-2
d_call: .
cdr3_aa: CASSLVGIPEGEQYF
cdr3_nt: TGTGCCAGCAGCTTAGTAGGTATACCAGAGGGCGAGCAGTACTTC

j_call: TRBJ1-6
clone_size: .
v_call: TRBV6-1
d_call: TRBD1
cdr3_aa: CASSPQGESPLHF
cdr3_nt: TGTGCCAGCAGCCCACAGGGGGAATCACCCCTCCACTTT

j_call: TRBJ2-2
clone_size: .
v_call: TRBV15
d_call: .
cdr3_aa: CATTTYSAGAGGELFF
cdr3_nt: TGTGCCACCACCACCTATTCGGCGGGGGCTGGCGGGGAGCTGTTTTTT

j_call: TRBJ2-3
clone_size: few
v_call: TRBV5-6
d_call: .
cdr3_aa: CASSLIGADTQYF
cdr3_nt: TGTGCCAGCAGCTTGATAGGGGCAGATACGCAGTATTTT

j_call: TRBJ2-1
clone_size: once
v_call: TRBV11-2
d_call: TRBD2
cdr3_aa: CASSQASLAGKVEQFF
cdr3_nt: TGTGCCAGCAGCCAAGCGTCACTAGCGGGAAAGGTTGAGCAGTTCTTC

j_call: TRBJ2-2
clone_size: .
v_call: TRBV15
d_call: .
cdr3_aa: CATSYPPPRDGELFF
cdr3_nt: TGTGCCACCAGCTATCCGCCCCCCAGGGACGGGGAGCTGTTTTTT

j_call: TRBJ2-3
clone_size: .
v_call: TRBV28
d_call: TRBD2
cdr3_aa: CASGLAGSTDTQYF
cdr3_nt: TGTGCCAGCGGACTAGCGGGGAGCACAGATACGCAGTATTTT

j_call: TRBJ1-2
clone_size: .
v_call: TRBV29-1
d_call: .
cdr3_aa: CSVDLGGRVF
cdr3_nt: TGCAGCGTTGATCTGGGGGGGAGGGTCTTC

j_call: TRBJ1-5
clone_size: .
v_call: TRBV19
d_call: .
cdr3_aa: CASSIGQGTDQPQHF
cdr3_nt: TGTGCCAGTAGTATCGGTCAGGGAACTGATCAGCCCCAGCATTTT

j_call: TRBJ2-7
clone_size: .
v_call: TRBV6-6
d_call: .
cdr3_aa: CASSYSSGTYEQYF
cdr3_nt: TGTGCCAGCAGTTACTCTAGCGGTACCTACGAGCAGTACTTC

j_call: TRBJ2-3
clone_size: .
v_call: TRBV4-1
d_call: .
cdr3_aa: CASSQAGVRTDTQYF
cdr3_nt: TGCGCCAGCAGCCAAGCAGGGGTCCGCACAGATACGCAGTATTTT

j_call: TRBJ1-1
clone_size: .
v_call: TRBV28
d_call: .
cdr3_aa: CASSLAPRVNTEAFF
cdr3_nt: TGTGCCAGCAGTTTAGCGCCGCGGGTGAACACTGAAGCTTTCTTT

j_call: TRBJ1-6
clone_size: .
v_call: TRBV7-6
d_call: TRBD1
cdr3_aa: CASSSHRGGNSPLHF
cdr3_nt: TGTGCCAGCAGCTCCCACAGGGGCGGGAATTCACCCCTCCACTTT

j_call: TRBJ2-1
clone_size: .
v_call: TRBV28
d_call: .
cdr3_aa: CASSPIDSSYNEQFF
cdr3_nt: TGTGCCAGCAGCCCGATCGACAGCTCCTACAATGAGCAGTTCTTC

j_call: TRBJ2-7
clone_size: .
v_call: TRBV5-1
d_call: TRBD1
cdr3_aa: CASSTVGGGAAGEQYF
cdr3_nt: TGCGCCAGCAGCACAGTAGGGGGCGGAGCGGCCGGGGAGCAGTACTTC

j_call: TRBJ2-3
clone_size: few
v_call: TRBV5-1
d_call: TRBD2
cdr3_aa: CASSLGLAGTGDTQYF
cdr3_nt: TGCGCCAGCAGCTTGGGACTAGCGGGAACGGGAGATACGCAGTATTTT

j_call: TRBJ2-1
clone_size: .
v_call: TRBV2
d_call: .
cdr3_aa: CASSGGLRNEQFF
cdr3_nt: TGTGCCAGCAGTGGGGGCTTGCGCAATGAGCAGTTCTTC

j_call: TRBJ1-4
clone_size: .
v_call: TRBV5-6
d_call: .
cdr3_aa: CASSLGTENEKLFF
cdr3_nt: TGTGCCAGCAGCTTGGGGACAGAAAATGAAAAACTGTTTTTT

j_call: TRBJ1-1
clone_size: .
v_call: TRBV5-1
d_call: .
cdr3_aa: CASSLIEGGAEAFF
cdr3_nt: TGCGCCAGCAGCTTGATCGAGGGGGGGGCTGAAGCTTTCTTT

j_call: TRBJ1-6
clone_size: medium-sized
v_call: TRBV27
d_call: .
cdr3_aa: CASSLEARSYNSPLHF
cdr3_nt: TGTGCCAGCAGTTTAGAGGCAAGGTCCTATAATTCACCCCTCCACTTT

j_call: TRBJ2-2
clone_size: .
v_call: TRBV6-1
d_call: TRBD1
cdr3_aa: CASSARTGGNGELFF
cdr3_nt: TGTGCCAGCAGTGCCCGGACAGGGGGTAACGGGGAGCTGTTTTTT

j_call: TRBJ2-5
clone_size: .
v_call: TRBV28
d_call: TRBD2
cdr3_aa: CASSLLSGGPPETQYF
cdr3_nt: TGTGCCAGCAGTTTACTTAGCGGGGGGCCTCCAGAGACCCAGTACTTC

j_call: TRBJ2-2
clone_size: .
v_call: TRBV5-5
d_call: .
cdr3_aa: CASSFPRGGRDTGELFF
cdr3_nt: TGTGCCAGCAGCTTCCCGCGGGGCGGGCGGGACACCGGGGAGCTGTTTTTT

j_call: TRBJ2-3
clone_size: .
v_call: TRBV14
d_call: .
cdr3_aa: CASSQDIGHTDTQYF
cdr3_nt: TGTGCCAGCAGCCAAGATATTGGCCACACAGATACGCAGTATTTT

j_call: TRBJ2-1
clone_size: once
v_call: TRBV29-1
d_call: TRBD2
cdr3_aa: CSVEEGRLAAYNEQFF
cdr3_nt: TGCAGCGTTGAAGAGGGTCGACTAGCGGCGTACAATGAGCAGTTCTTC

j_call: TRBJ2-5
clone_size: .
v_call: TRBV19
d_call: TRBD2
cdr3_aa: CASSRGTSGSGETQYF
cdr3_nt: TGTGCCAGTAGCCGCGGGACTAGCGGGAGTGGAGAGACCCAGTACTTC

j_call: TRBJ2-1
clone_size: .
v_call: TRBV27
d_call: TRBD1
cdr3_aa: CASIQWGTGVANEQFF
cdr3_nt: TGTGCCAGCATTCAATGGGGGACAGGGGTCGCCAATGAGCAGTTCTTC

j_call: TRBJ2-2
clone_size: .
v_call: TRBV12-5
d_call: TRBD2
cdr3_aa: CASGLGLADTGELFF
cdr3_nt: TGTGCTAGTGGTTTGGGACTAGCCGACACCGGGGAGCTGTTTTTT

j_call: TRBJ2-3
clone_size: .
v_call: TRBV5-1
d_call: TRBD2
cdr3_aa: CASSLSGTRDTQYF
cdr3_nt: TGCGCCAGCAGCTTGTCCGGGACTAGGGATACGCAGTATTTT

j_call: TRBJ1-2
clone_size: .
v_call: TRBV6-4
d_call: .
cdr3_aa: CASSDSGGFYGYTF
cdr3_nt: TGTGCCAGCAGTGACTCGGGAGGGTTCTATGGCTACACCTTC

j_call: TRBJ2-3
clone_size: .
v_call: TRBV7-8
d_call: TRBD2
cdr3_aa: CASSLGRTAPAGLTTDTQYF
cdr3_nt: TGTGCCAGCAGCTTAGGGAGGACTGCCCCAGCGGGACTAACCACAGATACGCAGTATTTT

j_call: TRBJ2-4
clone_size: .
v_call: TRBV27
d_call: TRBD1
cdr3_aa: CASSRETGSGKNIQYF
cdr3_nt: TGTGCCAGCAGTAGGGAGACAGGGTCTGGCAAAAACATTCAGTACTTC

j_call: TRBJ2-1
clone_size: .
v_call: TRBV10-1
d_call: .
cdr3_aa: CASSEGGPYNEQFF
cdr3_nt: TGCGCCAGCAGTGAGGGGGGCCCCTACAATGAGCAGTTCTTC

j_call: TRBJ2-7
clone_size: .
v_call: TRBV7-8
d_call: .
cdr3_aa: CASSLAVPAYEQYF
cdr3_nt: TGTGCCAGCAGCTTAGCGGTCCCGGCCTACGAGCAGTACTTC

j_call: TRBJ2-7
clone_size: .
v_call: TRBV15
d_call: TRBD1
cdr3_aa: CATSRGPGQGKLGSYEQYF
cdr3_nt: TGTGCCACCAGCAGGGGGCCGGGACAGGGGAAGTTGGGCTCCTACGAGCAGTACTTC

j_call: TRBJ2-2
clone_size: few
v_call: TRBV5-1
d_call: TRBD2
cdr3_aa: CASSLGPGLAGGMNTGELFF
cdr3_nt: TGCGCCAGCAGCTTGGGTCCGGGACTAGCGGGGGGCATGAACACCGGGGAGCTGTTTTTT

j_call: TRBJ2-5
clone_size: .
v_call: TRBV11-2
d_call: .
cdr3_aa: CASSLLGQTRGETQYF
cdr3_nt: TGTGCCAGCAGCTTGTTAGGACAGACACGGGGAGAGACCCAGTACTTC

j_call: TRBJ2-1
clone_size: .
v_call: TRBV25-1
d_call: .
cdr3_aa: CASARFRERRFNEQFF
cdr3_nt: TGTGCCAGCGCCCGCTTCCGGGAGAGACGTTTCAATGAGCAGTTCTTC

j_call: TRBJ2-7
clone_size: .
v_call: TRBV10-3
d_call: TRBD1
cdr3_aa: CAISLSGTGAYEQYF
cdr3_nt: TGTGCCATCAGCCTATCAGGGACAGGGGCCTACGAGCAGTACTTC

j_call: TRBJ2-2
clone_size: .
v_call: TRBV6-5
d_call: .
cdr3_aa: CASSYDGRGTGELFF
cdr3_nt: TGTGCCAGCAGTTACGATGGTCGGGGGACCGGGGAGCTGTTTTTT

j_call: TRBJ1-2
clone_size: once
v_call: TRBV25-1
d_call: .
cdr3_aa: CASSVTQEEGYTF
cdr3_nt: TGTGCCAGCAGTGTGACGCAGGAAGAGGGCTACACCTTC

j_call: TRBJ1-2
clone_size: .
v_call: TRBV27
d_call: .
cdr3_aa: CASSPVAPNYGYTF
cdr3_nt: TGTGCCAGCAGTCCGGTCGCCCCTAACTATGGCTACACCTTC

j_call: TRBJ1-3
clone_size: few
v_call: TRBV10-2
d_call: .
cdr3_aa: CASTTGFSGNTIYF
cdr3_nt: TGCGCCAGCACAACGGGGTTCTCTGGAAACACCATATATTTT

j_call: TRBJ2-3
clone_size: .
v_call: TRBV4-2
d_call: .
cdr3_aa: CASSQDLAGATDTQYF
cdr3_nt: TGTGCCAGCAGCCAAGATCTGGCGGGGGCCACAGATACGCAGTATTTT

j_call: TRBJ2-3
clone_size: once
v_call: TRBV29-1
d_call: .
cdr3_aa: CSVEDRGGLGDTQYF
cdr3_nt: TGCAGCGTTGAAGATCGAGGGGGATTAGGAGATACGCAGTATTTT

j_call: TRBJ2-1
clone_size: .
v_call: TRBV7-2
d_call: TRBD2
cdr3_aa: CASSTGTSGNEQFF
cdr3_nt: TGTGCCAGCAGCACGGGGACTAGTGGCAATGAGCAGTTCTTC

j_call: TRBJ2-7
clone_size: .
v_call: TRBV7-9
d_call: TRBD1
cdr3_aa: CASSLGQGALEQYF
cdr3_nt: TGTGCCAGCAGCTTAGGGCAGGGGGCCCTCGAGCAGTACTTC

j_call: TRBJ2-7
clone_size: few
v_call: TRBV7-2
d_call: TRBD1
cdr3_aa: CASSLDGTGVEQYF
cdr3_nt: TGTGCCAGCAGCTTAGACGGGACAGGAGTCGAGCAGTACTTC

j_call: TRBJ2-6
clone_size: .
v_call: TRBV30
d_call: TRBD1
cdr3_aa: CAWMDRDRNPLSSGANVLTF
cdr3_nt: TGTGCCTGGATGGACCGGGACAGGAACCCCTTAAGCTCTGGGGCCAACGTCCTGACTTTC